There are a few counts of the clone carrying this TCR beta chain. The sequencing template was cDNA reverse transcribed from extracted RNA. Sequenced by immunoSEQ multiplex PCR; TCRdb stores in-frame clones only, minus some. Among about 170,000 clones listed, about 54% were seen once. This record comes from a study of CD8+ T cells in alopecia areata. Germline V lookup: CDR1 SGHDN, CDR2 FVKESK. With 2 bases clipped from V and 6 bases from J, the junction kept 9 bases outside the gene matches. The CDR3 loop spans 15 amino acids. Treatment meaning: oral pan-JAK inhibitor, 5-10 mg twice daily. This clonotype was obtained from a human donor with alopecia areata. This chain joins TRBV14 and TRBJ1-2, with 7 bases that match TRBD1. The sample was CD4+ T cells sorted from blood, taken between weeks 55 and 65, from a patient treated with tofacitinib. This chain's CDR3 is CASSQRRDSSHGYTF. The CDR3 coding sequence is TGTGCCAGCAGCCAACGACGGGACAGCTCTCATGGCTACACCTTC.